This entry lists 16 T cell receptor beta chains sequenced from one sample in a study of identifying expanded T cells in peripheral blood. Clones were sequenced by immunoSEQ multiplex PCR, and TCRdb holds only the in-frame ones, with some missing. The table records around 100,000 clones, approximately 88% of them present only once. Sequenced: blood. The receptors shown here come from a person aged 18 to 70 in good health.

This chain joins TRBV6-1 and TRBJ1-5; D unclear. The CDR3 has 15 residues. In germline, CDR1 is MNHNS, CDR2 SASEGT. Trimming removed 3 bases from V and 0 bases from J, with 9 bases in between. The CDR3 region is CASSETRISNQPQHF. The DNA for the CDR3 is TGTGCCAGCAGTGAGACACGTATTAGCAATCAGCCCCAGCATTTT.

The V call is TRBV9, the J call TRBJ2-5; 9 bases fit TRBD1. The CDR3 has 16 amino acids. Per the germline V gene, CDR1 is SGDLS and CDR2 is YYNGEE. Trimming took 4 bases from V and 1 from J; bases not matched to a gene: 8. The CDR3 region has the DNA TGTGCCAGCAGCAAGACAGGGGGGGGCACCCAAGAGACCCAGTACTTC. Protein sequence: CASSKTGGGTQETQYF.

CDR3 region: CASSPGASNEQFF. The CDR3 DNA follows: TGTGCCAGCTCACCAGGGGCTAGCAATGAGCAGTTCTTC. This chain links TRBV18 with TRBJ2-1; D is possibly TRBD1 (5 bases). The CDR3 runs to 13 residues. The V gene lost 2 bases and the J gene lost 6 bases, with 8 bases spanning the gap. Germline V gene data show CDR1 as KGHSH and CDR2 as LQKENI. Full variable domain (missing parts from reference TRBV18 and TRBJ2-1): NAGVMQNPRHLVRRRGQEARLRCSPMKGHSHVYWYRQLPEEGLKFMVYLQKENIIDESGMPKERFSAEFPKEGPSILRIQQVVRGDSAAYFCASSPGASNEQFFGPGTRLTVL.

CDR3 protein: CASSLASHQPQHF. CDR3 DNA: TGTGCCAGCAGCTTAGCCTCACATCAGCCCCAGCATTTT. V usage is TRBV7-2 and J usage is TRBJ1-5; the D is unclear. From germline, CDR1 is SGHTA and CDR2 FQGNSA. This CDR3 is 13 amino acids long. Trimming shortened V by 0 bases and J by 5 bases, and 5 bases separated the two germline ends.

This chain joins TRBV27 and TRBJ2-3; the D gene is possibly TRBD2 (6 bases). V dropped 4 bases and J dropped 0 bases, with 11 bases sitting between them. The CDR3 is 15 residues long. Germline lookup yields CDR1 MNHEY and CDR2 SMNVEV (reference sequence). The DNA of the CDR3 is TGTGCCAGCAGTTGGAGGGGACCTAGCACAGATACGCAGTATTTT. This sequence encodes CASSWRGPSTDTQYF.

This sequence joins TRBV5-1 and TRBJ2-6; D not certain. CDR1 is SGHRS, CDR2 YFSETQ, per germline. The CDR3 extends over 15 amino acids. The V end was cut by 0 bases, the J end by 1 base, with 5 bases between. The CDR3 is CASSLDGSGANVLTF. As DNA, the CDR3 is TGCGCCAGCAGCTTGGATGGGTCTGGGGCCAACGTCCTGACTTTC. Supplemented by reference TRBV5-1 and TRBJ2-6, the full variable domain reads KAGVTQTPRYLIKTRGQQVTLSCSPISGHRSVSWYQQTPGQGLQFLFEYFSETQRNKGNFPGRFSGRQFSNSRSEMNVSTLELGDSALYLCASSLDGSGANVLTFGAGSRLTVL.

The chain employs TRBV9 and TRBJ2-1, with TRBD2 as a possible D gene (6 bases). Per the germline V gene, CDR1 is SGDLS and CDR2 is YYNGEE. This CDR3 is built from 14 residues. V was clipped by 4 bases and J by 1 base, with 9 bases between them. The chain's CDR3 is CASSIGGSYNEQFF. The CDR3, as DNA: TGTGCCAGCAGCATAGGAGGGTCCTACAATGAGCAGTTCTTC.

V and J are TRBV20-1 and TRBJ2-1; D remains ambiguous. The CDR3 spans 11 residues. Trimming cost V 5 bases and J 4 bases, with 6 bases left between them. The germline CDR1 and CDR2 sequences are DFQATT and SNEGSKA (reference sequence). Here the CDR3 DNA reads TGCAGTGCTCTTCAATACAATGAGCAGTTCTTC. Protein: CSALQYNEQFF.

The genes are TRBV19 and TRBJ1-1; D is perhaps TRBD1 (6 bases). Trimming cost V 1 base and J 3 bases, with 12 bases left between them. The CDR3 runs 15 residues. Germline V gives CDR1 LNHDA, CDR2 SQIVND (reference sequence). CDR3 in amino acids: CASSIVGGYDTEAFF. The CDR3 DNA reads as TGTGCCAGTAGTATAGTAGGGGGATATGACACTGAAGCTTTCTTT.

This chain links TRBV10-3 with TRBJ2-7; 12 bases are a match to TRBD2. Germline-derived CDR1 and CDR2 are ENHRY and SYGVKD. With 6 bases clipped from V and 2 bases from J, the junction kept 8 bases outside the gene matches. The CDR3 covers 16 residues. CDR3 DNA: TGTGCCATCAGACCCGGGACTAGCGGGTCTGCCTACGAGCAGTACTTC. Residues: CAIRPGTSGSAYEQYF.

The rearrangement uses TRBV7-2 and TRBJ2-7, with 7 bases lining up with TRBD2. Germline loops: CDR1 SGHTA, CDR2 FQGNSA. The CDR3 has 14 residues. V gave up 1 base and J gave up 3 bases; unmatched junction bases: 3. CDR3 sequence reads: CASSLGGGSYEQYF. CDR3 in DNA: TGTGCCAGCAGCTTAGGCGGCGGGAGCTACGAGCAGTACTTC.

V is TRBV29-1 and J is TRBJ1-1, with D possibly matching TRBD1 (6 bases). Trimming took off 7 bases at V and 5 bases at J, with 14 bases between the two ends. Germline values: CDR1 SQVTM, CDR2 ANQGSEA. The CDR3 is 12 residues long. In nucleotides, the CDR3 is TGCAGCGGGGGACACGGCGGGACTGAAGCTTTCTTT. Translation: CSGGHGGTEAFF.

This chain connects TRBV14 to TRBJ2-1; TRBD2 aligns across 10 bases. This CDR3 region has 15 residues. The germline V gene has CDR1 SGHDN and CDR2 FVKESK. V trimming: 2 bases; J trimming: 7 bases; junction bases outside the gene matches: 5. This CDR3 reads CASSQLAGVRNEQFF. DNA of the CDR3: TGTGCCAGCAGCCAACTAGCGGGAGTGCGGAATGAGCAGTTCTTC.

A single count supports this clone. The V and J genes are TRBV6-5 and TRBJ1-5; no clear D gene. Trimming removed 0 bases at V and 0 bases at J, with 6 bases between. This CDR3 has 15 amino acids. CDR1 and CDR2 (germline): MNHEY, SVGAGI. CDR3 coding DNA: TGTGCCAGCAGTTACTCGAGGGTTAGCAATCAGCCCCAGCATTTT. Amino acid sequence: CASSYSRVSNQPQHF.

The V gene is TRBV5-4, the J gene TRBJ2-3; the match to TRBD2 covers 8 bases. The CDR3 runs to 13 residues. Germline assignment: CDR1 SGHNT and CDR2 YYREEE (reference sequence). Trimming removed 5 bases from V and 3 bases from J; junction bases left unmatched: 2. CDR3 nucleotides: TGTGCCAGCAGGGTAGCGGGAACAGATACGCAGTATTTT. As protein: CASRVAGTDTQYF.

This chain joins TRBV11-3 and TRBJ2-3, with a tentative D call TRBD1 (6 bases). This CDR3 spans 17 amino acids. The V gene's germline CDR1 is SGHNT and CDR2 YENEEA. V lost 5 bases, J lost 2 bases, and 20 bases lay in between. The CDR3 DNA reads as TGTGCCAGCAGCAAGAAAAGACAGGTATACATCACAGATACGCAGTATTTT. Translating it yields CASSKKRQVYITDTQYF. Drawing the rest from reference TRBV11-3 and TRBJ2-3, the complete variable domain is EAGVVQSPRYKIIEKKQPVAFWCNPISGHNTLYWYLQNLGQGPELLIRYENEEAVDDSQLPKDRFSAERLKGVDSTLKIQPAELGDSAVYLCASSKKRQVYITDTQYFGPGTRLTVL.